The next 21 T cell receptor beta chains were all read from a single sample in a study of blood T cell repertoires in COVID-19. Profiled with immunoSEQ multiplex PCR; TCRdb holds only in-frame clones, not every one. The sample carries 150,000 to 200,000 clones, about nine tenths recorded once. Sequenced material: peripheral blood. These receptors all stem from a man in his fifties or sixties with acute or convalescent COVID-19.

The DNA of the CDR3 is TGTGCCAGCAGTTCCCAGGGGGCGCCTAATCAGCCCCAGCATTTT. Amino acid sequence: CASSSQGAPNQPQHF. The V call is TRBV28, the J call TRBJ1-5, with 8 bases fitting TRBD1. The CDR3 spans 15 residues. Germline V lookup: CDR1 MDHEN, CDR2 SYDVKM. J lost 4 bases, V lost 4 bases, and 6 bases had no gene match.

V is TRBV7-3 and J is TRBJ2-1, with D possibly being TRBD1 (5 bases). Trimming shortened V by 3 bases and J by 7 bases, and 10 bases separated the two germline ends. The CDR3 sequence is 13 residues long. Looked up from germline, CDR1 is SGHTA and CDR2 is FQGTGA. The CDR3 nucleotides are TGTGCCAGCAGCTTGGTAGGGGTAAATGAGCAGTTCTTC. This gives the protein CASSLVGVNEQFF.

The chain is built from TRBV24-1 and TRBJ2-2; D remains ambiguous. The V end was cut by 4 bases, the J end by 0 bases, with 8 bases between. Germline V CDR1 and CDR2: KGHDR, SFDVKD. CDR3 length: 15 residues. The CDR3 here is CATSDTTANTGELFF. CDR3 coding DNA: TGTGCCACCAGTGACACCACAGCGAACACCGGGGAGCTGTTTTTT.

The chain uses TRBV18 and TRBJ2-3; TRBD1 aligns across 8 bases. Germline CDR1 KGHSH, CDR2 LQKENI. There are 14 residues in the CDR3. Losses at the gene ends were 4 bases for V and 1 base for J; bases not matched to a gene: 1. CDR3 residues: CASSQDRGTDTQYF. Here the CDR3 DNA reads TGTGCCAGCTCACAGGACAGGGGCACAGATACGCAGTATTTT.

This clone was picked up one time. The rearrangement joins TRBV15 to TRBJ2-3; 10 nucleotides match TRBD1. Trimming at V came to 3 bases and at J to 1 base, leaving 4 bases not matched to a gene. Per the germline V gene, CDR1 is LNHNV and CDR2 is YYDKDF (reference sequence). The CDR3 covers 16 residues. CDR3 in DNA: TGTGCCACCAGCAGGGACAGGGGGGTACGCACAGATACGCAGTATTTT. It specifies CATSRDRGVRTDTQYF.

The chain joins TRBV6-5 to TRBJ1-5; 10 bases map to TRBD1. Germline trimming cut 7 bases from V and 7 bases from J; bases unmatched to any gene: 7. CDR3 size: 14 residues. Germline values: CDR1 MNHEY, CDR2 SVGAGI. CDR3 DNA: TGTGCCAGCATCCGGACAGGGGGGGACCAGCCCCAGCATTTT. Its translation: CASIRTGGDQPQHF.

The V and J genes are TRBV28 and TRBJ2-5; a weak D match, TRBD2 (7 bases). The germline V gene encodes CDR1 MDHEN and CDR2 SYDVKM. The CDR3 runs to 16 residues. V shed 4 bases and J shed 5 bases, with 20 bases lying between them. CDR3 sequence (DNA): TGTGCCAGCAGTTCACGGGGGGCCCAAGGTGGGGAGACCCAGTACTTC. It codes for CASSSRGAQGGETQYF.

The V call is TRBV28, the J call TRBJ2-5; no firm D call. Between the trimmed V and J ends, which lost 6 bases and 3 bases, there was a span of 8 bases. There are 12 residues in the CDR3. In germline, CDR1 is MDHEN, CDR2 SYDVKM. DNA of the CDR3: TGTGCCAGCAGGACACCCGAAGAGACCCAGTACTTC. This codes for CASRTPEETQYF.

The genes are TRBV4-1 and TRBJ2-7; D remains ambiguous. Germline CDR1 and CDR2: MGHRA and YSYEKL. Trimming shortened V by 0 bases and J by 0 bases, and 9 bases separated the two germline ends. The length of the CDR3 is 15 residues. The CDR3 protein is CASSQDQPSSYEQYF. CDR3 bases: TGCGCCAGCAGCCAAGATCAACCGAGCTCCTACGAGCAGTACTTC.

The gene calls are TRBV7-9 and TRBJ2-7, with no clear D. The CDR3 runs to 13 residues. Trimming removed 5 bases at V and 2 bases at J, with 10 bases between. The germline gives CDR1 SEHNR, CDR2 FQNEAQ (reference sequence). CDR3 residues: CASSATTTYEQYF. CDR3 DNA sequence: TGTGCCAGCAGCGCCACCACAACCTACGAGCAGTACTTC.

This chain uses TRBV10-2 with TRBJ1-2; D possibly corresponds to TRBD1 (6 bases). The V and J ends lost 1 base and 6 bases respectively, with 18 bases between them. The CDR3 contains 16 residues. Per the germline V gene, CDR1 is WSHSY and CDR2 is SAAADI. CDR3 loop: CASSEFPRGGKNGYTF. The DNA of the CDR3 is TGCGCCAGCAGTGAGTTTCCCCGGGGGGGCAAGAATGGCTACACCTTC.

The chain joins TRBV11-3 to TRBJ2-5; 11 bases fit TRBD1. The CDR3 consists of 15 residues. CDR1 SGHNT and CDR2 YENEEA come from the germline V gene. Trimming at V came to 5 bases and at J to 2 bases, leaving 4 bases not matched to a gene. CDR3 bases: TGTGCCAGCAGCATCGGGACAGGGGGGCAAGAGACCCAGTACTTC. Its translation is CASSIGTGGQETQYF.

The CDR3 is CASSVVTGSYNEQFF. CDR3 bases: TGTGCCAGCAGCGTAGTAACGGGATCCTACAATGAGCAGTTCTTC. The chain joins TRBV9 to TRBJ2-1; D possibly corresponds to TRBD2 (5 bases). With 0 bases removed from V and 1 base from J, the gap between germline ends came to 8 bases. The germline V gene has CDR1 SGDLS and CDR2 YYNGEE. There are 15 residues in the CDR3.

The chain has TRBV27 and TRBJ1-6; 8 bases fit TRBD1. There are 17 residues in the CDR3. Germline trimming cut 4 bases from V and 1 base from J; bases unmatched to any gene: 6. Germline V gives CDR1 MNHEY, CDR2 SMNVEV (reference sequence). The CDR3 nucleotides read TGTGCCAGCAGTTCACGACAGGGGTTTTCCTATAATTCACCCCTCCACTTT. Translating gives CASSSRQGFSYNSPLHF.

V gene TRBV30 combines with J gene TRBJ2-5; no clear D gene. With 2 bases removed from V and 3 bases from J, the gap between germline ends came to 7 bases. CDR3 length: 12 amino acids. Germline CDR1 reads GTSNPN; CDR2 reads SVGIG (reference sequence). CDR3 sequence: CAWSLSEETQYF. CDR3 nucleotides: TGTGCCTGGAGTTTGTCAGAAGAGACCCAGTACTTC.

This clone occurred once. The chain couples TRBV5-8 to TRBJ2-5, with D maybe TRBD1 (6 bases). V was trimmed by 1 base and J by 4 bases, leaving 11 bases between them. CDR3 length: 14 residues. The germline V gene has CDR1 SGHTS and CDR2 YDEGEE. The CDR3: CASSLSGVGETQYF. As DNA, the CDR3 is TGTGCCAGCAGCTTGTCAGGGGTTGGAGAGACCCAGTACTTC.

J is TRBJ1-1 and V is TRBV10-3, with TRBD1 identical over 7 bases. V was pared by 2 bases and J by 0 bases, with 0 bases of the junction left unmatched. Germline CDR1 ENHRY, CDR2 SYGVKD. This CDR3 contains 14 residues. CDR3 DNA: TGTGCCATCAGTGAGACAGGGGTGAACACTGAAGCTTTCTTT. Amino acid sequence: CAISETGVNTEAFF.

The genes are TRBV18 and TRBJ1-3, with D unresolved. The CDR3 is made up of 16 amino acids. Germline CDR1 and CDR2: KGHSH and LQKENI. The V end was cut by 2 bases, the J end by 0 bases, with 11 bases between. CDR3 DNA sequence: TGTGCCAGCTCACCAAGTGGGCACTTCTCTGGAAACACCATATATTTT. Its protein is CASSPSGHFSGNTIYF. The whole variable domain, filled in from reference TRBV18 and TRBJ1-3, reads NAGVMQNPRHLVRRRGQEARLRCSPMKGHSHVYWYRQLPEEGLKFMVYLQKENIIDESGMPKERFSAEFPKEGPSILRIQQVVRGDSAAYFCASSPSGHFSGNTIYFGEGSWLTVV.

The V gene is TRBV24-1, the J gene TRBJ2-1; 12 nucleotides agree with TRBD2. V trimming: 5 bases; J trimming: 8 bases; junction bases outside the gene matches: 9. CDR1 and CDR2 (germline): KGHDR, SFDVKD. The CDR3 has 16 amino acids. In DNA, the CDR3 is TGTGCCACCAGTGTAAATAGGGCTAGCGGGAGGGATGAGCAGTTCTTC. It yields the protein CATSVNRASGRDEQFF.

V is TRBV7-8 and J is TRBJ1-6, with D maybe TRBD1 (6 bases). This CDR3 is 15 amino acids long. The V and J ends lost 7 bases and 6 bases respectively, with 16 bases between them. Looked up from germline, CDR1 is SGHVS and CDR2 is FQNEAQ. The CDR3 protein is CASNWGGRSNSPLHF. CDR3 DNA sequence: TGTGCCAGCAACTGGGGGGGGCGGTCTAATTCACCCCTCCACTTT.

J is TRBJ2-4 and V is TRBV18; TRBD1 might be the D (5 bases). The V gene's germline CDR1 is KGHSH and CDR2 LQKENI. V gave up 3 bases and J gave up 2 bases, with 14 bases separating them. The CDR3 has 16 residues. CDR3: CASSPGAPGPKNIQYF. The CDR3 DNA reads as TGTGCCAGCTCACCTGGGGCACCCGGACCCAAAAACATTCAGTACTTC.